The rows below give T cell receptor beta chains drawn from one sample of a study of blood T cell repertoires in COVID-19. The method was immunoSEQ multiplex PCR; TCRdb's version includes in-frame clones alone and lacks a portion of them. The data contain more than 100,000 clones, 87% of them seen just once; the ten biggest clones take up 3% to 3.5%. Sequencing was performed on peripheral blood. Receptors originate from a middle-aged man in a cohort sampled during active COVID-19. The CDR3 runs from the conserved cysteine through the conserved F or W. A D gene is named only where the DNA matches it firmly. Clone size is not always given. Where it is, it says once, few, many or a class for expanded clones.

NA	TRBV24-1	NA	TRBJ2-3	TGTGCCACCAGTGATTTCCCCGGGGTTGGTACAGATACGCAGTATTTT	CATSDFPGVGTDTQYF
NA	TRBV5-6	NA	TRBJ1-5	TGTGCCAGCAGCTTGTACCCAATACCCAGGGCCGGTAGCAATCAGCCCCAGCATTTT	CASSLYPIPRAGSNQPQHF
NA	TRBV7-6	TRBD2	TRBJ2-1	TGTGCCAGCAGCGCCTTTCCTCCCGGACTAGCGGGGTCGGGGGAGCAGTTCTTC	CASSAFPPGLAGSGEQFF
NA	TRBV6-5	TRBD1	TRBJ2-3	TGTGCCAGCAGTAAACGGACAGGGTCATTAGATACGCAGTATTTT	CASSKRTGSLDTQYF
NA	TRBV9	TRBD2	TRBJ2-3	TGTGCCAGCAGCATAGCGGGGGGTAAGGATACGCAGTATTTT	CASSIAGGKDTQYF
NA	TRBV7-9	NA	TRBJ1-2	TGTGCCAGCAGCTTAGCCCCAGTGGATGGCTACACCTTC	CASSLAPVDGYTF
NA	TRBV28	NA	TRBJ1-1	TGTGCCAGCAGTTTAAGCGGGGACGGGACTGAAGCTTTCTTT	CASSLSGDGTEAFF
NA	TRBV6-5	NA	TRBJ1-2	TGTGCCACCAAAGCCTCCCACCGATCCTTCTATGGCTACACCTTC	CATKASHRSFYGYTF
once	TRBV4-1	TRBD2	TRBJ2-3	TGCGCCAGCAGCCCCCTAGCCACGGGGGGTAGCACAGATACGCAGTATTTT	CASSPLATGGSTDTQYF
NA	TRBV5-1	NA	TRBJ2-7	TGCGCCAGTAGCTTGGGGTCCCGGGACTACGAGCAGTACTTC	CASSLGSRDYEQYF
NA	TRBV6-5	NA	TRBJ2-7	TGTGCCAGCAGTCGGACTGCCGGCGAGCAGTACTTC	CASSRTAGEQYF
NA	TRBV7-2	TRBD2	TRBJ2-3	TGTGCCAGCAGCTTAGAGCGGGGATGGAGCACAGATACGCAGTATTTT	CASSLERGWSTDTQYF